The following is a TCR beta chain sequence with its context. The source of the sample is a study of control samples from healthy donors and cancer patients. Germline V CDR1 and CDR2: MNHEY, SMNVEV (reference sequence). V dropped 5 bases and J dropped 2 bases, with 11 bases sitting between them. The CDR3 has 14 residues. TCRdb keeps only in-frame clones here, not all; method: immunoSEQ multiplex PCR. The table records under 30,000 clones, roughly 85% of them present only once. Sequencing was performed on formalin-fixed, paraffin-embedded tissue. This chain joins TRBV27 and TRBJ2-3, with D possibly matching TRBD2 (5 bases). The source is a female donor with melanoma. This chain's CDR3 is CASSRLSPTDTQYF. DNA of the CDR3: TGTGCCAGCAGTCGACTATCCCCCACAGATACGCAGTATTTT.